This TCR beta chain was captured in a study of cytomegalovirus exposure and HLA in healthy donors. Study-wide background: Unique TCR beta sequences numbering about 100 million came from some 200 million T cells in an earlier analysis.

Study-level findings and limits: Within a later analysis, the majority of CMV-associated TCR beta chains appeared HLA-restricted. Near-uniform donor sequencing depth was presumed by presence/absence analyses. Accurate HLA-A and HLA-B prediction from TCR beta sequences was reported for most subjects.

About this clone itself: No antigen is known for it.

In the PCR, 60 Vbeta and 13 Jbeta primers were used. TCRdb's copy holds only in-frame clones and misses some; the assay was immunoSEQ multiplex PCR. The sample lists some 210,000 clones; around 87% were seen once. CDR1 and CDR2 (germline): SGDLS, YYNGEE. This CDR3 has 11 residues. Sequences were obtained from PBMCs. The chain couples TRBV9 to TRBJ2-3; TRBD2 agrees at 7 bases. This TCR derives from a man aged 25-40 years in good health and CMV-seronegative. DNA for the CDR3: TGTGCGGGGGGGGACCCAGATACGCAGTATTTT. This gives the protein CAGGDPDTQYF. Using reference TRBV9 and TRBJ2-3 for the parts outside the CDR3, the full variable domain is DSGVTQTPKHLITATGQRVTLRCSPRSGDLSVYWYQQSLDQGLQFLIQYYNGEERAKGNILERFSAQQFPDLHSELNLSSLELGDSALYFCAGGDPDTQYFGPGTRLTVL.